This entry lists 30 T cell receptor beta chains sequenced from one sample in a study of blood T cell repertoires in COVID-19. The protocol was immunoSEQ multiplex PCR, while the TCRdb copy is restricted to in-frame clones and leaves out a portion. In the table there are around 300,000 clones, 85% of which are singletons. Sequencing input: peripheral blood. These receptors all stem from a woman aged 45-60 years with active or convalescent COVID-19.

The V gene is TRBV5-1, the J gene TRBJ2-3; tentative D call: TRBD2 (6 bases). The V end was cut by 4 bases, the J end by 0 bases, with 21 bases between. Germline CDR1 is SGHRS and CDR2 is YFSETQ. This CDR3 region has 18 residues. CDR3 sequence (DNA): TGCGCCAGCAGCCCGGCCAGGGTAGCGGAAACTAGCACAGATACGCAGTATTTT. Amino acid sequence: CASSPARVAETSTDTQYF.

This CDR3 reads CASSHFEGEVDSPLHF. CDR3 sequence (DNA): TGTGCCAGCAGCCATTTTGAGGGAGAGGTGGATTCACCCCTCCACTTT. The chain recombines TRBV7-6 with TRBJ1-6; D uncertain. CDR1 and CDR2 from the germline V gene are SGHVS and FNYEAQ. The CDR3 totals 16 residues. V gave up 5 bases and J gave up 8 bases, with 19 bases separating them.

The CDR3: CASRKTTSGTYEQYF. The CDR3 bases are TGTGCCAGCAGAAAAACGACTAGCGGAACCTACGAGCAGTACTTC. This chain joins TRBV5-6 and TRBJ2-7; TRBD2 matches at 9 bases. The V gene end was trimmed by 5 bases and the J gene end by 2 bases; junction bases not matched to a gene: 8. Germline V gene lookup returns CDR1 SGHDT and CDR2 YYEEEE. CDR3 length: 15 residues.

This clone was recorded only once. CDR3: CASSDSTGSGNTIYF. The DNA for the CDR3 is TGCGCCAGCAGCGATAGTACAGGGTCTGGAAACACCATATATTTT. The V gene is TRBV5-1, the J gene TRBJ1-3; the D gene is possibly TRBD1 (6 bases). The CDR3 runs 15 residues. Between the trimmed V and J ends, which lost 4 bases and 1 base, there was a span of 12 bases. In germline, CDR1 is SGHRS, CDR2 YFSETQ.

This chain connects TRBV7-9 to TRBJ2-7; TRBD1 agrees at 7 bases. The CDR3 is made up of 14 amino acids. Trimming cost V 4 bases and J 2 bases; bases outside gene matches: 5. Germline V gene lookup returns CDR1 SEHNR and CDR2 FQNEAQ (reference sequence). The CDR3 region is CASSSRQGPYEQYF. In DNA, the CDR3 is TGTGCCAGCAGCTCCCGACAGGGTCCCTACGAGCAGTACTTC.

This clone has a single count. The chain carries TRBV19 and TRBJ2-7, with 7 bases identical to TRBD2. Trimming took 2 bases from V and 6 from J; bases not matched to a gene: 13. The CDR3 length is 16 residues. Germline CDR1 and CDR2: LNHDA and SQIVND (reference sequence). This CDR3 reads CASSIIGGSRIPEQYF. The CDR3 nucleotides are TGTGCCAGTAGTATAATCGGCGGGAGTCGGATTCCCGAGCAGTACTTC.

The chain recombines TRBV19 with TRBJ1-2; 7 nucleotides align to TRBD1. CDR3 length: 17 residues. The V gene end was trimmed by 3 bases and the J gene end by 2 bases; junction bases not matched to a gene: 12. Germline V gives CDR1 LNHDA, CDR2 SQIVND (reference sequence). This chain's CDR3 is CASSMGFRQGGNYGYTF. In DNA form, the CDR3 reads TGTGCCAGTAGTATGGGCTTTCGACAGGGTGGGAACTATGGCTACACCTTC.

This clone came up many times. This sequence joins TRBV5-6 and TRBJ2-3, with TRBD2 identical over 8 bases. Germline loops: CDR1 SGHDT, CDR2 YYEEEE. V trimming: 0 bases; J trimming: 8 bases; junction bases outside the gene matches: 8. This CDR3 has 15 amino acids. The CDR3 reads CASSLEGRGGGTQYF. The CDR3 nucleotides read TGTGCCAGCAGCTTGGAAGGACGGGGGGGCGGTACGCAGTATTTT.

A word on this clone: The same CDR3 can be traced to other DNA sequences in this sample. The rearrangement links TRBV28 to TRBJ2-7, with TRBD1 matching over 10 bases. This CDR3 comprises 17 residues. Germline CDR1 is MDHEN and CDR2 is SYDVKM. The V gene end was trimmed by 6 bases and the J gene end by 4 bases; junction bases not matched to a gene: 15. The CDR3 nucleotides are TGTGCCAGCAGCGGACTCCAGGGACAGGGGCGGAGATACGAGCAGTACTTC. Protein: CASSGLQGQGRRYEQYF.

This clone was detected once. The V gene is TRBV10-3, the J gene TRBJ2-6; possible D gene TRBD1, 5 bases. Germline assignment: CDR1 ENHRY and CDR2 SYGVKD. The CDR3 is made up of 17 amino acids. V was clipped by 2 bases and J by 4 bases, with 15 bases between them. The CDR3 region is CAISEGRATAGANVLTF. For the CDR3, the DNA is TGTGCCATCAGTGAGGGCAGGGCCACTGCAGGGGCCAACGTCCTGACTTTC.

This chain connects TRBV27 to TRBJ1-5; weak D call: TRBD1 (5 bases). V lost 0 bases to trimming and J lost 3 bases, with 12 bases between them. Per the germline V gene, CDR1 is MNHEY and CDR2 is SMNVEV (reference sequence). CDR3 length: 16 residues. In DNA, the CDR3 is TGTGCCAGCAGTTTATCGATAGGGGTACCCAATCAGCCCCAGCATTTT. Protein: CASSLSIGVPNQPQHF.

The chain joins TRBV7-7 to TRBJ2-1; 11 nucleotides agree with TRBD2. The CDR3 is 14 residues long. J gave up 9 bases and V 1 base, and 2 bases lay outside the gene matches. Germline V gene data show CDR1 as SSHAT and CDR2 as FNYEAQ (reference sequence). CDR3 bases: TGTGCCAGCAGCTTAGGGCTAGCGGGAGGTGAGCAGTTCTTC. Its translation is CASSLGLAGGEQFF.

This clone has a single count. DNA of the CDR3: TGCGCCAGCAGCCAGAGATACGTGAGCAATCAGCCCCAGCATTTT. Translated, it gives CASSQRYVSNQPQHF. The chain recombines TRBV4-1 with TRBJ1-5, with D unclear. The germline V gene encodes CDR1 MGHRA and CDR2 YSYEKL. V lost 3 bases and J lost 1, with 10 bases in between. This CDR3 contains 15 residues.

The chain employs TRBV6-5 and TRBJ1-1; possibly TRBD1 for D (5 bases). With 6 bases removed from V and 4 bases from J, the gap between germline ends came to 12 bases. The CDR3 loop spans 13 amino acids. Germline CDR1 reads MNHEY; CDR2 reads SVGAGI. This CDR3 is CASSRYGGTEAFF. The CDR3 DNA reads TGTGCCAGCAGCCGGTACGGGGGCACTGAAGCTTTCTTT.

The sample holds a few counts of this clone. The rearrangement joins TRBV28 to TRBJ1-5; no clear D gene. The germline V and J ends were trimmed by 5 bases and 10 bases, with 9 bases remaining between them. Germline CDR1 MDHEN, CDR2 SYDVKM. The CDR3 covers 11 residues. The CDR3 sequence is CASSQLRPQHF. The CDR3 bases are TGTGCCAGCAGTCAATTGAGACCCCAGCATTTT.

The chain employs TRBV9 and TRBJ1-3, with a possible D match to TRBD1 (6 bases). The length of the CDR3 is 17 residues. Trimming removed 4 bases from V and 0 bases from J, with 17 bases in between. Germline assignment: CDR1 SGDLS and CDR2 YYNGEE. The CDR3 here is CASSSGRATGSGNTIYF. CDR3 nucleotide sequence: TGTGCCAGCAGCTCCGGGAGGGCGACAGGCTCTGGAAACACCATATATTTT.

This chain joins TRBV7-2 and TRBJ2-7, with D possibly being TRBD2 (6 bases). The CDR3 sequence is 14 residues long. Trimming removed 5 bases from V and 6 bases from J, with 17 bases in between. The germline V gene has CDR1 SGHTA and CDR2 FQGNSA. The CDR3 loop is CASSDLGSGIEQYF. The CDR3 coding sequence is TGTGCCAGCAGCGACCTGGGTAGCGGCATCGAGCAGTACTTC. The variable domain in full, completed from reference TRBV7-2 and TRBJ2-7, reads GAGVSQSPSNKVTEKGKDVELRCDPISGHTALYWYRQSLGQGLEFLIYFQGNSAPDKSGLPSDRFSAERTGGSVSTLTIQRTQQEDSAVYLCASSDLGSGIEQYFGPGTRLTVT.

V usage is TRBV6-2 or TRBV6-3 and J usage is TRBJ2-1; TRBD2 might be the D (6 bases). Per the germline V gene, CDR1 is MNHEY and CDR2 is SVGEGT. This CDR3 is 21 amino acids long. V was cut by 0 bases and J by 0 bases, with 24 bases left in between. DNA for the CDR3: TGTGCCAGCAGTTACTCTCCGCCTAGCGTCGCCAGGCCTAGCTCCTACAATGAGCAGTTCTTC. Translating it yields CASSYSPPSVARPSSYNEQFF.

The chain is built from TRBV5-6 and TRBJ2-2; D ambiguous. CDR3 length: 14 amino acids. Trimming took off 3 bases at V and 4 bases at J, with 10 bases between the two ends. The germline V gene has CDR1 SGHDT and CDR2 YYEEEE. CDR3 loop: CASSSWSRTGELFF. The CDR3 DNA reads as TGTGCCAGCAGCTCATGGAGCCGCACCGGGGAGCTGTTTTTT.

In DNA form, the CDR3 reads TGTGCCACCAGCAGACATAGCGGGAGTGCTATCAATGAGCAGTTCTTC. Its protein product is CATSRHSGSAINEQFF. The V gene is TRBV15, the J gene TRBJ2-1; 9 bases fit TRBD2. Trimming at V came to 2 bases and at J to 6 bases, leaving 8 bases not matched to a gene. The germline CDR1 and CDR2 sequences are LNHNV and YYDKDF (reference sequence). The CDR3 runs 16 residues.

The chain uses TRBV7-6 and TRBJ2-5; D is perhaps TRBD2 (5 bases). The CDR3 sequence is 18 residues long. V was trimmed by 1 base and J by 7 bases, leaving 25 bases between them. Per the germline V gene, CDR1 is SGHVS and CDR2 is FNYEAQ. The chain's CDR3 is CASSLVFVRAELRGTQYF. The CDR3 DNA is TGTGCCAGCAGCTTAGTCTTCGTAAGGGCGGAACTCCGGGGGACCCAGTACTTC. Full variable domain (remainder filled in from reference TRBV7-6 and TRBJ2-5): GAGVSQSPRYKVTKRGQDVALRCDPISGHVSLYWYRQALGQGPEFLTYFNYEAQQDKSGLPNDRFSAERPEGSISTLTIQRTEQRDSAMYRCASSLVFVRAELRGTQYFGPGTRLLVL.

Only one count was recorded for this clone. The rearrangement uses TRBV19 and TRBJ2-1; maybe TRBD1 (6 bases). Germline lookup yields CDR1 LNHDA and CDR2 SQIVND (reference sequence). V was pared by 3 bases and J by 6 bases, with 12 bases between. The CDR3 covers 14 residues. This chain's CDR3 is CASSIWGPGNEQFF. CDR3 nucleotides: TGTGCCAGTAGTATTTGGGGGCCGGGCAATGAGCAGTTCTTC.

This chain links TRBV28 with TRBJ2-1; 8 bases map to TRBD2. From germline, CDR1 is MDHEN and CDR2 SYDVKM. Trimming took 2 bases from V and 8 from J; bases not matched to a gene: 14. The CDR3 has 17 amino acids. The CDR3 nucleotides are TGTGCCAGCAGTTTAGCGGCTAGCGGGCCAACGTTGGATGAGCAGTTCTTC. Translation gives CASSLAASGPTLDEQFF.

The chain uses TRBV7-9 and TRBJ1-5, with unresolved D. CDR1 and CDR2 from the germline V gene are SEHNR and FQNEAQ (reference sequence). CDR3 length: 14 residues. V was trimmed by 5 bases and J by 4 bases, leaving 12 bases between them. The CDR3 loop reads CASSTRQENQPQHF. The CDR3 DNA reads TGTGCCAGCAGCACTAGGCAGGAGAATCAGCCCCAGCATTTT.

The gene calls are TRBV28 and TRBJ1-1; no clear D. Germline CDR1 and CDR2: MDHEN and SYDVKM. This CDR3 spans 12 amino acids. V lost 3 bases and J lost 10, with 12 bases in between. CDR3 in DNA: TGTGCCAGCAGTTTGACCGGGTCGGTAGCTTTCTTT. Protein sequence: CASSLTGSVAFF.

The chain has TRBV6-5 and TRBJ1-2; D unresolved. This CDR3 comprises 13 residues. The germline V gene has CDR1 MNHEY and CDR2 SVGAGI. V dropped 6 bases and J dropped 4 bases, with 12 bases sitting between them. The CDR3 spells CASSLTPLYGYTF. The CDR3 DNA sequence: TGTGCCAGCAGCCTGACACCTCTCTATGGCTACACCTTC.

The CDR3 DNA reads TGTGCCAGCAGTTACTCGATGCAGGGGGGCTATGGCTACACCTTC. Its translation: CASSYSMQGGYGYTF. V usage is TRBV6-5 and J usage is TRBJ1-2; 7 nucleotides align to TRBD1. Germline V gives CDR1 MNHEY, CDR2 SVGAGI. With 0 bases clipped from V and 4 bases from J, the junction kept 5 bases outside the gene matches. CDR3 size: 15 residues.

This clone appeared a few times. The genes are TRBV6-2 or TRBV6-3 and TRBJ2-7; 9 nucleotides align to TRBD2. V lost 2 bases and J lost 5; bases outside the gene matches: 7. The CDR3 runs 15 residues. Germline lookup yields CDR1 MNHEY and CDR2 SVGEGT. CDR3 sequence: CASSYGGRAVNEQYF. Written as DNA, the CDR3 is TGTGCCAGCAGTTACGGCGGGAGGGCCGTCAACGAGCAGTACTTC.

This sequence joins TRBV7-9 and TRBJ2-3; 15 positions match TRBD2. CDR3 length: 17 amino acids. Germline assignment: CDR1 SEHNR and CDR2 FQNEAQ (reference sequence). V lost 3 bases to trimming and J lost 2 bases; unmatched junction nucleotides: 3. The CDR3 sequence is CASSFGTSGRPTDTQYF. Here the CDR3 DNA reads TGTGCCAGCAGCTTTGGGACTAGCGGGAGGCCCACAGATACGCAGTATTTT.

This clone was recorded a few times. The chain couples TRBV11-2 to TRBJ1-3; maybe TRBD1 (5 bases). V was trimmed by 5 bases and J by 0 bases, leaving 11 bases between them. The CDR3 spans 15 residues. The germline CDR1 and CDR2 sequences are SGHAT and FQNNGV. This CDR3 is CASSPLRDSGNTIYF. In nucleotides, the CDR3 is TGTGCCAGCAGCCCACTCAGGGACTCTGGAAACACCATATATTTT.